This T cell receptor beta chain stems from a study of blood T cell repertoires in COVID-19. Study information: The cDNA or gDNA used as material had been derived from T cells, B-cell-depleted T cells, or PBMCs.

Per the original methods: The assay estimated nucleated cells by amplifying reference gene primers. Produced via immunoSEQ multiplex PCR; TCRdb's table is partial and in-frame only. D and trimming come from the DNA, and the V and J calls and clone size come from that table. The top ten clones hold over 9.5% of a sample with about 300,000 clones, around 84% of them seen once. J lost 8 bases, V lost 6 bases, and 8 bases had no gene match. From germline, CDR1 is LNHDA and CDR2 SQIVND (reference sequence). This CDR3 has 14 residues. The receptor's source is a woman between 18 and 29 years old who had recovered from COVID-19. The rearrangement links TRBV19 to TRBJ1-4; 8 bases align to TRBD1. The sample was PBMCs or T cells enriched from blood (not recorded which). CDR3 in amino acids: CASRTGDRGEKLFF. The CDR3 DNA follows: TGTGCCAGTAGGACAGGGGATCGGGGCGAAAAACTGTTTTTT.